Each of the 4 T cell receptor beta chains below was sequenced from the same sample in a study of T-cell reconstitution after alpha-beta-depleted transplantation in children. Molecular barcoding with unique molecular identifiers was used for the TCRbeta library. A single record per CDR3 protein comes from TCRdb applying MiXCR to the PCR reads. The table shows 200,000 to 250,000 distinct CDR3 sequences, with approximately 8.4% occurring only once. This sample comprised PBMCs, mostly from graft donor cells, obtained 360 days after TCRalphabeta/CD19-depleted stem cell transplant. Receptors originate from a male patient between 2 and 10 years old who had a stem cell transplant for acute myeloid leukemia, so the T cells may come from the graft donor.

The table lists this clonotype with a few counts. J is TRBJ2-7 and V is TRBV5-5, with 7 bases lining up with TRBD1. V lost 4 bases, J lost 4 bases, and 8 bases stayed unmatched. CDR3 length equals 14 residues. The V gene's germline CDR1 is SGHKS and CDR2 YYEKEE (reference sequence). The CDR3 spells CASSHVGQEYEQYF. As DNA, the CDR3 is TGTGCCAGCAGCCATGTCGGACAGGAATACGAGCAGTACTTC.

This clonotype was detected ten times or more. The chain employs TRBV12-3 or TRBV12-4 and TRBJ2-7, with 13 bases aligning to TRBD2. Germline trimming cut 6 bases from V and 2 bases from J; bases unmatched to any gene: 7. This CDR3 has 16 amino acids. CDR3 sequence (DNA): TGTGCCAGCAGCCCCCCGGGACTAGCGGGAACCTACGAGCAGTACTTC. Translation gives CASSPPGLAGTYEQYF.

This clonotype has a count of ten or more. This sequence joins TRBV29-1 and TRBJ2-1; 8 nucleotides line up with TRBD2. V lost 7 bases and J lost 5; bases outside the gene matches: 10. CDR1 and CDR2 (germline): SQVTM, ANQGSEA. The CDR3 extends over 14 amino acids. The CDR3 DNA reads TGCAGCGCCTTCCGGACTAGCAGTGACAATGAGCAGTTCTTC. It codes for CSAFRTSSDNEQFF.

Ten or more counts support this clonotype. This chain joins TRBV5-6 and TRBJ2-7; TRBD2 might be the D (6 bases). The CDR3 runs 20 residues. Trimming cost V 0 bases and J 0 bases, with 25 bases left between them. Per the germline V gene, CDR1 is SGHDT and CDR2 is YYEEEE. The CDR3 sequence: CASSLEGISAARGSSYEQYF. The CDR3 region has the DNA TGTGCCAGCAGCTTGGAGGGTATCTCAGCGGCGCGGGGAAGCTCCTACGAGCAGTACTTC.